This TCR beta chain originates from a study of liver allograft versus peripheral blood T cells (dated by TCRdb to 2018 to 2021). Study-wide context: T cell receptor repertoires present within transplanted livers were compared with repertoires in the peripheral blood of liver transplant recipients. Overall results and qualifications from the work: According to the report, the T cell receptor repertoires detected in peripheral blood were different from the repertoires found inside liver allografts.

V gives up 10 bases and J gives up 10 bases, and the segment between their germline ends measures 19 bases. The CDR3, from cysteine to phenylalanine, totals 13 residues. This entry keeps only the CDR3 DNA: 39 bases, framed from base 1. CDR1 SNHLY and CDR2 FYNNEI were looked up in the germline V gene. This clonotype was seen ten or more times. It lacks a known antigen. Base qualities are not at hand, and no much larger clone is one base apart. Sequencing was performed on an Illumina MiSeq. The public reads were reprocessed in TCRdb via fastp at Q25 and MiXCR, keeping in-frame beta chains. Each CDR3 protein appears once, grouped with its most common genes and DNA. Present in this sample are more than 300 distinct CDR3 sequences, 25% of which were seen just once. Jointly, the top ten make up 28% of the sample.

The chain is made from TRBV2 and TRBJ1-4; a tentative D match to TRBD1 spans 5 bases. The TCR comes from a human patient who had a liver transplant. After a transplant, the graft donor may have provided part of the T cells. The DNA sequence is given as TGTGCCACCCTCGGAGCAGGGCTAGGAAAACTGTTTTTT. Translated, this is CATLGAGLGKLFF.